This T cell receptor beta chain originates from a study of T cell responses to AZD1222 COVID-19 vaccine. Notes on the study in general: Seropositive at baseline were only a handful of AZD1222 recipients.

V lost 5 bases, J lost 2 bases, and 5 bases stayed unmatched. This CDR3 has 15 amino acids. The V gene's germline CDR1 is SEHNR and CDR2 FQNEAQ (reference sequence). About this clone: Its target is not known.

Profiling relied on immunoSEQ multiplex PCR, and the TCRdb table lists in-frame clones only, not all of them. The profile shows 120,000 or so clones, around 87% of them singletons. The sample consisted of peripheral blood, taken on day 0 of AZD1222 vaccination. This sequence was found in an adult in good health. The chain carries TRBV7-9 and TRBJ2-3, with 9 bases that match TRBD2. The CDR3 region has the DNA TGTGCCAGCAGCCGGACTAGCGCCTTCACAGATACGCAGTATTTT. It encodes CASSRTSAFTDTQYF.